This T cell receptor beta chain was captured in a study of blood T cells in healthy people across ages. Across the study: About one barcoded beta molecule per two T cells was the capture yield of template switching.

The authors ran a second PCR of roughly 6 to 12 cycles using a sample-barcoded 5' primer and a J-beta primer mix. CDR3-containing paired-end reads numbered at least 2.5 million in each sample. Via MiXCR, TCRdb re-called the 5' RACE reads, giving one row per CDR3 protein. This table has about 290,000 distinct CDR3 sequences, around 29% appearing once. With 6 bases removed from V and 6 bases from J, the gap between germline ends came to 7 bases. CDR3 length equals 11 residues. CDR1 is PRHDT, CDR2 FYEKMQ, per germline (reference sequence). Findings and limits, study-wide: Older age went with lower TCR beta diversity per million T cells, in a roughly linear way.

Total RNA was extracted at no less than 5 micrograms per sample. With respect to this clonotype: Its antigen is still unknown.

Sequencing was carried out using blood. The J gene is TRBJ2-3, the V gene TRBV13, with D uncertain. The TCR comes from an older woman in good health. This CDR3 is CASRLYDTQYF. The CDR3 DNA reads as TGTGCCAGCAGGCTTTACGATACGCAGTATTTT.